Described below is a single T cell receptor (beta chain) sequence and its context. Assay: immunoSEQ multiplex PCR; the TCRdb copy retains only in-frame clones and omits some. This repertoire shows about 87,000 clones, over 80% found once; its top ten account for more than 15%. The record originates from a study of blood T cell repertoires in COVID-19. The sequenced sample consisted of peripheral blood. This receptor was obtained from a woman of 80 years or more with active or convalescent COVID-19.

In nucleotides, the CDR3 is TGCGCCAGCAGCTTGGAGGCGGGAGTTAACACTGAAGCTTTCTTT. Its protein is CASSLEAGVNTEAFF. The rearrangement links TRBV5-1 to TRBJ1-1; D unresolved. V was pared by 0 bases and J by 2 bases, with 11 bases between. Looked up from germline, CDR1 is SGHRS and CDR2 is YFSETQ. This CDR3 contains 15 residues.